This T cell receptor (beta chain) comes out of a study of blood T cell repertoires in COVID-19 (dated by TCRdb to 2018 to 2020). At the level of the whole study: Samples covering the acute and convalescent phases of COVID-19 were provided by collaborators in the United States, Italy and Spain. Where available, HLA class I and class II types were taken from metadata supplied by the sample provider and were not determined by assay-based typing. The repertoires were released in a freely available public database intended as a resource for research on the immune response to SARS-CoV-2. Deeply sampled blood TCRbeta repertoires from subjects exposed to, actively infected with, or recovered from COVID-19 were included in the dataset. Samples came from the ongoing ImmuneRACE study (first 160 participants) plus 1,254 subjects from 6 global collaborators. The prospective study material was composed of cDNA or gDNA derived from T cells, B-cell-depleted T cells, or PBMCs. The sample metadata nearly always contained a de-identified subject ID, COVID-19 status, age in years and sex. Study-wide findings and limitations: The quantity of clinical and demographic metadata differed by source and by participant and was supplied without curation.

Remarks on this clone: Its cognate antigen has yet to be identified. Base qualities are not at hand, and no much larger clone is one base apart.

The germline V gene gives CDR1 as KGHSH and CDR2 as LQKENI. Clipping removes 3 bases from V and 0 bases from J, with 4 as the unmatched junction base count. CDR3 length: 16 amino acids, cysteine to phenylalanine. Only the CDR3 region is kept as DNA, spanning 48 bases read in frame from base 1. The immunoSEQ Assay, a bias-controlled multiplex PCR, was used to amplify TCRbeta CDR3 regions from genomic DNA. On the authors' methods: Nucleated cell counts per sample were estimated from amplification of reference gene primers within the assay. To quantify the absolute abundance of each unique TCRbeta CDR3 rearrangement, sequence reads were collapsed and filtered. Productive Simpson clonality was computed per sample as the square root of Simpson's diversity index over productive rearrangements. What TCRdb holds here is the immuneACCESS table cut down to in-frame rearrangements. Part of the clones is not present; checked against another copy, under half of the missing clones reflect an unresolved V gene, and the others are unexplained. D and trimming were read from the DNA, whereas the V and J calls and clone size are those reported in that table. The sample data list some 190,000 clones, and 85% of these were observed just once. The biggest ten clones account for 18% of the sample.

One collaborating source in Seattle enrolled patients while the patients were actively infected and followed the patients over time throughout the course of disease. Whole blood was collected in K2EDTA tubes by collaborating institutions according to the institutions' own protocols. Collaborator samples were shipped for TCRbeta analysis as frozen whole blood, isolated PBMCs, or DNA extracted from either sample type. This sequence uses TRBV18 and TRBJ2-1; 8 bases in between match TRBD1. The sequenced material came from peripheral blood. The TCR originated in a person between 65 and 79 years old with COVID-19, enrolled during active disease. This receptor has the CDR3 CASSPGQVSSYNEQFF. In nucleotides, the sequence is TGTGCCAGCTCACCGGGACAGGTTAGCTCCTACAATGAGCAGTTCTTC.